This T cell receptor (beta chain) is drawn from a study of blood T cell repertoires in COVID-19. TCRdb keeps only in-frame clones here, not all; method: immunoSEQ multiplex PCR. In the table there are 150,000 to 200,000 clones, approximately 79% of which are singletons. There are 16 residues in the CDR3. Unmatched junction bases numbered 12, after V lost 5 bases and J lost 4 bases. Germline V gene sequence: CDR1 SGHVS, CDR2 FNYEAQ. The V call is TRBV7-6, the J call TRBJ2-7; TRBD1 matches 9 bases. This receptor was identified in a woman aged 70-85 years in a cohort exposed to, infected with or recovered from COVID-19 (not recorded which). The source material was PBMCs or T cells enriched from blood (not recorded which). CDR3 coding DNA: TGTGCCAGCAGCCAGCTCCCGGGACAGGGTCAATACGAGCAGTACTTC. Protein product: CASSQLPGQGQYEQYF.